The 6 T cell receptor beta chains reported below all come from one sample, sequenced in a study of blood T cell repertoires in COVID-19. Measured with immunoSEQ multiplex PCR; TCRdb has only the in-frame clones, and not every one. This sample has more than 300,000 clones, with 70% to 90% found just once. Sequenced input: PBMCs or T cells enriched from blood (not recorded which). These receptors were obtained from a woman in her twenties or thirties who had recovered from COVID-19.

This rearrangement joins TRBV30 to TRBJ1-2; tentative D call: TRBD1 (6 bases). The germline V gene encodes CDR1 GTSNPN and CDR2 SVGIG (reference sequence). The CDR3 contains 13 residues. V lost 2 bases, J lost 8 bases, and 15 bases lay in between. The DNA for the CDR3 is TGTGCCTGGAGTCCGGACAGACGGGGAGGCTACACCTTC. As protein: CAWSPDRRGGYTF.

The V gene is TRBV19, the J gene TRBJ2-7, with D possibly TRBD1 on 5 matching bases. The V gene lost 4 bases and the J gene lost 5 bases, with 12 bases spanning the gap. This CDR3 is built from 13 residues. Germline values: CDR1 LNHDA, CDR2 SQIVND (reference sequence). The DNA for the CDR3 is TGTGCCAGTAGTAGCATGGGGCTCGACGAGCAGTACTTC. It translates to CASSSMGLDEQYF. The full variable domain, completed using reference TRBV19 and TRBJ2-7, is DGGITQSPKYLFRKEGQNVTLSCEQNLNHDAMYWYRQDPGQGLRLIYYSQIVNDFQKGDIAEGYSVSREKKESFPLTVTSAQKNPTAFYLCASSSMGLDEQYFGPGTRLTVT.

This chain connects TRBV11-1 to TRBJ2-5, with TRBD2 as a possible D gene (5 bases). CDR3 length: 13 residues. V was trimmed by 4 bases and J by 2 bases, leaving 8 bases between them. Germline CDR1 reads SGHAT; CDR2 reads FQDESV (reference sequence). CDR3 residues: CASSSEVQETQYF. The CDR3 region has the DNA TGTGCCAGCAGCTCGGAGGTGCAAGAGACCCAGTACTTC.

CDR3 sequence (DNA): TGTGCCAGCAGTTTCGACAGGGGGCAGTGGACTGAAGCTTTCTTT. This sequence encodes CASSFDRGQWTEAFF. The chain joins TRBV6-6 to TRBJ1-1, with 10 bases aligning to TRBD1. CDR3 size: 15 residues. The J segment lost 5 bases and the V segment lost 4 bases, leaving 7 bases of the junction unmatched. Germline assignment: CDR1 MNHNY and CDR2 SVGAGI (reference sequence).

The chain carries TRBV18 and TRBJ2-1, with TRBD2 as a possible D gene (7 bases). V lost 2 bases to trimming and J lost 7 bases, with 15 bases between them. The germline V gene encodes CDR1 KGHSH and CDR2 LQKENI. The CDR3 length is 15 residues. DNA for the CDR3: TGTGCCAGCTCACCAGTCACGGGGGGCCTGAATGAGCAGTTCTTC. It specifies CASSPVTGGLNEQFF.

The genes are TRBV7-2 and TRBJ1-2; possible D gene TRBD1, 6 bases. V gave up 3 bases and J gave up 2 bases, with 10 bases separating them. Germline V gene sequence: CDR1 SGHTA, CDR2 FQGNSA. The CDR3 covers 14 residues. The CDR3 protein is CASSFPGANYGYTF. CDR3 bases: TGTGCCAGCAGCTTTCCAGGGGCCAACTATGGCTACACCTTC.